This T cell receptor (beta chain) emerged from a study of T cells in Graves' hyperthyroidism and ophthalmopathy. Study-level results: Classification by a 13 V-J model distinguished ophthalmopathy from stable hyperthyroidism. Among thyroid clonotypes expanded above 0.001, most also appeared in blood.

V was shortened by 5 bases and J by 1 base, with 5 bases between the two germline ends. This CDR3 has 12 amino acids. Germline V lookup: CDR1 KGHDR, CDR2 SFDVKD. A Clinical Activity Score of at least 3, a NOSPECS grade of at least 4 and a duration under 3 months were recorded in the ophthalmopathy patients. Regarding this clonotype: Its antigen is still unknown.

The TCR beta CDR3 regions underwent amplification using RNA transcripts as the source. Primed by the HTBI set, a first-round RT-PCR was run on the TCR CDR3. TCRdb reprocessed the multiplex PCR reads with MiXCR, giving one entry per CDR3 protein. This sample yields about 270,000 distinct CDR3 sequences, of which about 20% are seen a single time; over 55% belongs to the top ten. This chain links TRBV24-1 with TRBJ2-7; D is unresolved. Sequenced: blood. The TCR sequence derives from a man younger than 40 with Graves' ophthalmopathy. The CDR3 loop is CATSGESYEQYF. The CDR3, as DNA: TGTGCCACCAGTGGTGAATCCTACGAGCAGTACTTC.